The entry below describes one T cell receptor (beta chain). The sample comes from a study of T cell responses to AZD1222 COVID-19 vaccine. Trimming cost V 0 bases and J 4 bases, with 13 bases left between them. CDR1 SGDLS and CDR2 YYNGEE come from the germline V gene. This CDR3 contains 16 residues. Sequenced by immunoSEQ multiplex PCR; TCRdb stores in-frame clones only, minus some. The sample holds roughly 120,000 clones, 92% seen once. This clonotype was sampled from an adult who received the AZD1222 COVID-19 vaccine. The genes are TRBV9 and TRBJ2-2, with D perhaps being TRBD1 or TRBD2 (5 bases each). The specimen was peripheral blood, collected 28 days after the second AZD1222 dose. This CDR3 is CASSVEWDEGTGELFF. As DNA, the CDR3 is TGTGCCAGCAGCGTAGAGTGGGACGAGGGCACCGGGGAGCTGTTTTTT.